Below are 30 T cell receptor beta chains sequenced from a single sample in a study of blood T cell repertoires in COVID-19. Generated by immunoSEQ multiplex PCR, the TCRdb table keeps only in-frame clones and is missing some. This sample has approximately 300,000 clones, with around 87% found just once. The sample consisted of PBMCs or T cells enriched from blood (not recorded which). The receptors were gathered from a woman aged 25-40 years who had recovered from COVID-19.

The rearrangement joins TRBV6-6 to TRBJ1-6, with D maybe TRBD1 (6 bases). The germline V gene has CDR1 MNHNY and CDR2 SVGAGI (reference sequence). The CDR3 extends over 12 amino acids. V was shortened by 6 bases and J by 10 bases, with 10 bases between the two germline ends. Here the CDR3 DNA reads TGTGCCAGCAGCTTCAGGGGATCACCCCTCCACTTT. Residues: CASSFRGSPLHF.

This clone was counted a single time. The J gene is TRBJ1-3, the V gene TRBV9, with a weak D call TRBD1 (6 bases). The germline V and J ends were trimmed by 3 bases and 6 bases, with 10 bases remaining between them. From germline, CDR1 is SGDLS and CDR2 YYNGEE. This CDR3 spans 13 amino acids. CDR3 coding DNA: TGTGCCAGCAGCGCGGACAGTAAAAACACCATATATTTT. Protein: CASSADSKNTIYF.

The chain is built from TRBV19 and TRBJ1-5; the match to TRBD1 covers 9 bases. Per the germline V gene, CDR1 is LNHDA and CDR2 is SQIVND (reference sequence). Trimming took 3 bases from V and 2 from J; bases not matched to a gene: 20. This CDR3 region has 21 residues. CDR3 protein: CASSIRSLGTGILGGNQPQHF. The DNA for the CDR3 is TGTGCCAGTAGTATCCGGTCCCTCGGGACAGGGATTCTTGGGGGCAATCAGCCCCAGCATTTT.

The chain couples TRBV5-6 to TRBJ1-2; D is ambiguous. Germline values: CDR1 SGHDT, CDR2 YYEEEE. V gave up 2 bases and J gave up 8 bases, with 13 bases separating them. This CDR3 is 13 amino acids long. For the CDR3, the DNA is TGTGCCAGCAGCTTTGGCGGAGCTGCGGGCTACACCTTC. Translating it yields CASSFGGAAGYTF.

The V gene is TRBV2, the J gene TRBJ1-1; TRBD1 matches 9 bases. The germline V gene has CDR1 SNHLY and CDR2 FYNNEI. With 6 bases clipped from V and 12 bases from J, the junction kept 11 bases outside the gene matches. The CDR3 covers 13 residues. DNA for the CDR3: TGTGCCAGCAGGAGGACTTGGACAGGGGTATCTTTCTTT. Translation gives CASRRTWTGVSFF.

The chain uses TRBV15 and TRBJ1-6, with D possibly being TRBD1 (6 bases). The CDR3 loop spans 16 amino acids. V was pared by 4 bases and J by 9 bases, with 19 bases between. The V gene's germline CDR1 is LNHNV and CDR2 YYDKDF (reference sequence). In nucleotides, the CDR3 is TGTGCCACCAGCACTAGTGTACCAACAGGGATTTCACCCCTCCACTTT. This encodes CATSTSVPTGISPLHF.

The V and J genes are TRBV5-1 and TRBJ1-2; D is unclear. Germline CDR1 reads SGHRS; CDR2 reads YFSETQ. V dropped 1 base and J dropped 4 bases, with 8 bases sitting between them. The CDR3 is made up of 13 amino acids. The CDR3 is CASSLRQAYGYTF. The DNA for the CDR3 is TGCGCCAGCAGCTTGCGTCAGGCCTATGGCTACACCTTC.

The chain employs TRBV11-2 and TRBJ1-5, with 7 bases that match TRBD1. The V and J ends lost 4 bases and 7 bases, in that order; junction bases with no gene match: 10. This CDR3 is built from 15 residues. In germline, CDR1 is SGHAT, CDR2 FQNNGV. CDR3 nucleotide sequence: TGTGCCAGCAGCTCAGGGGGTAGGGGCATCCAGCCCCAGCATTTT. Encoded protein: CASSSGGRGIQPQHF.

The chain is built from TRBV9 and TRBJ1-1; maybe TRBD1 (6 bases). This CDR3 is 14 amino acids long. Deletions cut 6 bases from V and 0 bases from J, with 12 bases between. CDR1 is SGDLS and CDR2 is YYNGEE in the germline V gene. The CDR3 protein is CASTLGQLNTEAFF. The CDR3 DNA reads TGTGCCAGCACCCTCGGACAGCTGAACACTGAAGCTTTCTTT.

The chain links TRBV4-2 to TRBJ1-4; TRBD1 might be the D (5 bases). V was trimmed by 1 base and J by 7 bases, leaving 19 bases between them. The CDR3 contains 17 residues. Germline V gives CDR1 LGHNA, CDR2 YNFKEQ. The CDR3 region has the DNA TGTGCCAGCAGCCAAGTTTTCCAGGACACGGCGTTTGAAAAACTGTTTTTT. Protein: CASSQVFQDTAFEKLFF.

This clone has just one count. This chain connects TRBV5-1 to TRBJ1-6; D perhaps matches TRBD1 (6 bases). Trimming removed 7 bases from V and 5 bases from J, with 16 bases in between. The CDR3 contains 15 residues. Germline assignment: CDR1 SGHRS and CDR2 YFSETQ. The CDR3 sequence: CASALTGSDNSPLHF. The CDR3 bases are TGCGCCAGCGCACTAACAGGGTCGGATAATTCACCCCTCCACTTT.

The chain combines TRBV4-2 with TRBJ2-7; possibly TRBD1 for D (6 bases). V lost 4 bases and J 0 bases, leaving 16 bases between the germline ends. CDR1 is LGHNA and CDR2 is YNFKEQ in the germline V gene. The CDR3 contains 16 residues. CDR3 coding DNA: TGTGCCAGCAGCCGTACCTTGGGACATAGCTCCTACGAGCAGTACTTC. Translating it yields CASSRTLGHSSYEQYF.

This chain links TRBV11-2 with TRBJ1-1; 9 bases match TRBD1. CDR3 size: 16 residues. V was clipped by 4 bases and J by 9 bases; unmatched bases: 15. Germline loops: CDR1 SGHAT, CDR2 FQNNGV. This CDR3 is CASSSETTGGIMKAFF. The CDR3 DNA reads as TGTGCCAGCAGCTCGGAAACTACAGGGGGCATCATGAAAGCTTTCTTT. Drawing the rest from reference TRBV11-2 and TRBJ1-1, the complete variable domain is EAGVAQSPRYKIIEKRQSVAFWCNPISGHATLYWYQQILGQGPKLLIQFQNNGVVDDSQLPKDRFSAERLKGVDSTLKIQPAKLEDSAVYLCASSSETTGGIMKAFFGQGTRLTVV.

V is TRBV28 and J is TRBJ2-3; no clear D gene. Germline lookup yields CDR1 MDHEN and CDR2 SYDVKM. CDR3 length: 12 amino acids. V shed 6 bases and J shed 10 bases, with 14 bases lying between them. The CDR3: CASSESFIAQYF. The DNA for the CDR3 is TGTGCCAGCAGCGAATCCTTTATAGCGCAGTATTTT.

The genes are TRBV28 and TRBJ1-3; D might be TRBD1 (5 bases). Germline loops: CDR1 MDHEN, CDR2 SYDVKM. The CDR3 covers 15 residues. V was trimmed by 3 bases and J by 8 bases, leaving 17 bases between them. This CDR3 reads CASSFHQGRFDTIYF. Written as DNA, the CDR3 is TGTGCCAGCAGTTTTCATCAGGGTCGGTTCGACACCATATATTTT. Filled out from reference TRBV28 and TRBJ1-3, the complete variable domain reads DVKVTQSSRYLVKRTGEKVFLECVQDMDHENMFWYRQDPGLGLRLIYFSYDVKMKEKGDIPEGYSVSREKKERFSLILESASTNQTSMYLCASSFHQGRFDTIYFGEGSWLTVV.

This clone has only one observation. This chain connects TRBV28 to TRBJ1-6, with 7 bases identical to TRBD1. This CDR3 comprises 15 residues. The germline CDR1 and CDR2 sequences are MDHEN and SYDVKM. Germline trimming cut 6 bases from V and 7 bases from J; bases unmatched to any gene: 9. CDR3 sequence (DNA): TGTGCCAGCAGCGATGACAGGGCGCCCAATTCACCCCTCCACTTT. This codes for CASSDDRAPNSPLHF.

The CDR3 protein is CASSDPGQDSYEQYF. The CDR3 coding sequence is TGTGCCAGCAGTGATCCGGGACAGGATTCCTACGAGCAGTACTTC. V gene TRBV2 combines with J gene TRBJ2-7; 8 bases are a match to TRBD1. Germline-derived CDR1 and CDR2 are SNHLY and FYNNEI. Trimming took 3 bases from V and 1 from J; bases not matched to a gene: 5. This CDR3 is 15 amino acids long.

The chain combines TRBV4-1 with TRBJ1-3, with D maybe TRBD1 (5 bases). The germline V gene has CDR1 MGHRA and CDR2 YSYEKL. Trimming stripped 8 bases from V and 4 bases from J, with 12 bases between. The CDR3 has 13 residues. The CDR3 nucleotides are TGCGCCAGCCGAAGGGGTTTGGGAAACACCATATATTTT. Protein product: CASRRGLGNTIYF.

This chain links TRBV9 with TRBJ2-2, with D unclear. The CDR3 is 13 amino acids. Germline V gene lookup returns CDR1 SGDLS and CDR2 YYNGEE. The V end lost 4 bases, the J end lost 4 bases, and 8 bases lay between the germline ends. The CDR3 sequence is CASSPPGTGELFF. The CDR3 region has the DNA TGTGCCAGCAGCCCACCGGGCACCGGGGAGCTGTTTTTT.

The chain employs TRBV28 and TRBJ2-1; TRBD2 matches at 13 bases. Losses at the gene ends were 5 bases for V and 6 bases for J; bases not matched to a gene: 10. This CDR3 is 17 amino acids long. The V gene's germline CDR1 is MDHEN and CDR2 SYDVKM. CDR3: CASSPLGLAGPGNEQFF. The DNA for the CDR3 is TGTGCCAGCAGTCCCCTGGGACTAGCGGGGCCAGGCAATGAGCAGTTCTTC.

The table lists this clone with a few counts. The J gene is TRBJ1-6, the V gene TRBV19; 7 bases fit TRBD1. The V segment lost 3 bases and the J segment 8 bases; nucleotides outside the gene matches: 7. CDR1 LNHDA and CDR2 SQIVND come from the germline V gene (reference sequence). CDR3 length equals 15 residues. CDR3 in amino acids: CASSMGAGQHSPLHF. DNA of the CDR3: TGTGCCAGTAGTATGGGGGCGGGACAGCATTCACCCCTCCACTTT.

This clone was counted once. The rearrangement links TRBV11-2 to TRBJ1-2, with D perhaps TRBD1 (6 bases). The CDR3 loop spans 15 amino acids. V lost 2 bases and J 4 bases, leaving 14 bases between the germline ends. Germline loops: CDR1 SGHAT, CDR2 FQNNGV. CDR3 in amino acids: CASSLTGRAFYGYTF. The DNA for the CDR3 is TGTGCCAGCAGCTTAACAGGGCGGGCCTTCTATGGCTACACCTTC. Drawing the rest from reference TRBV11-2 and TRBJ1-2, the complete variable domain is EAGVAQSPRYKIIEKRQSVAFWCNPISGHATLYWYQQILGQGPKLLIQFQNNGVVDDSQLPKDRFSAERLKGVDSTLKIQPAKLEDSAVYLCASSLTGRAFYGYTFGSGTRLTVV.

V and J are TRBV10-3 and TRBJ2-5; 10 bases line up with TRBD2. V dropped 0 bases and J dropped 5; count of bases not matched to a gene: 9. CDR3 length: 17 residues. Germline lookup yields CDR1 ENHRY and CDR2 SYGVKD. The CDR3 loop reads CAISESSGGAILETQYF. The CDR3 nucleotides are TGTGCCATCAGTGAGTCGAGCGGGGGGGCCATTTTGGAGACCCAGTACTTC.

This clone came up many times. V gene TRBV3-1 (or the pseudogene TRBV3-2) combines with J gene TRBJ1-1; TRBD1 might be the D (5 bases). This CDR3 has 14 amino acids. V dropped 5 bases and J dropped 1 base, with 11 bases sitting between them. Germline CDR1 LGHDT, CDR2 YNNKEL (reference sequence). Written as DNA, the CDR3 is TGTGCCAGCAGCTCCACGACAGCGAACACTGAAGCTTTCTTT. Translation: CASSSTTANTEAFF.

The chain employs TRBV7-6 and TRBJ2-1; 11 positions match TRBD2. The V segment lost 5 bases and the J segment 5 bases; nucleotides outside the gene matches: 8. The CDR3 loop spans 16 amino acids. Germline CDR1 SGHVS, CDR2 FNYEAQ. DNA of the CDR3: TGTGCCAGCAGCCGCTCGACTAGCGGGATCCACAATGAGCAGTTCTTC. It specifies CASSRSTSGIHNEQFF. Drawing the rest from reference TRBV7-6 and TRBJ2-1, the complete variable domain is GAGVSQSPRYKVTKRGQDVALRCDPISGHVSLYWYRQALGQGPEFLTYFNYEAQQDKSGLPNDRFSAERPEGSISTLTIQRTEQRDSAMYRCASSRSTSGIHNEQFFGPGTRLTVL.

This chain uses TRBV19 with TRBJ1-2; 8 bases line up with TRBD1. This CDR3 is built from 14 residues. V lost 4 bases to trimming and J lost 4 bases; unmatched junction nucleotides: 5. Germline assignment: CDR1 LNHDA and CDR2 SQIVND (reference sequence). The DNA of the CDR3 is TGTGCCAGTAGTACCGGACAGGGTGGCTATGGCTACACCTTC. It yields the protein CASSTGQGGYGYTF.

The gene calls are TRBV6-5 and TRBJ2-1; D not resolved. Trimming stripped 2 bases from V and 0 bases from J, with 8 bases between. CDR3 length equals 15 residues. Per the germline V gene, CDR1 is MNHEY and CDR2 is SVGAGI. CDR3 bases: TGTGCCAGCAGTTACCACCTAGACTCCTACAATGAGCAGTTCTTC. This codes for CASSYHLDSYNEQFF.

V and J are TRBV2 and TRBJ1-6; maybe TRBD1 (5 bases). The CDR3 is 14 residues long. Germline values: CDR1 SNHLY, CDR2 FYNNEI. The V gene lost 8 bases and the J gene lost 3 bases, with 11 bases spanning the gap. The CDR3 bases are TGTGCCAGCCTTCCCGGACACTATAATTCACCCCTCCACTTT. Its translation: CASLPGHYNSPLHF.

CDR3 nucleotides: TGTGCCAGCAGCTTGGACCCGGACAGGAGAATTTACGAGCAGTACTTC. Its translation: CASSLDPDRRIYEQYF. This chain connects TRBV7-6 to TRBJ2-7; 7 nucleotides agree with TRBD1. This CDR3 has 16 residues. Germline CDR1 is SGHVS and CDR2 is FNYEAQ. J lost 4 bases, V lost 3 bases, and 12 bases had no gene match. The full variable domain, completed using reference TRBV7-6 and TRBJ2-7, is GAGVSQSPRYKVTKRGQDVALRCDPISGHVSLYWYRQALGQGPEFLTYFNYEAQQDKSGLPNDRFSAERPEGSISTLTIQRTEQRDSAMYRCASSLDPDRRIYEQYFGPGTRLTVT.

The chain combines TRBV5-1 with TRBJ1-4, with a weak D call TRBD1 (5 bases). Germline values: CDR1 SGHRS, CDR2 YFSETQ. CDR3 length: 16 residues. V shed 0 bases and J shed 8 bases, with 17 bases lying between them. As DNA, the CDR3 is TGCGCCAGCAGCTTGGTCAGTGGCAGGGTAGGAGAAAAACTGTTTTTT. This gives the protein CASSLVSGRVGEKLFF.